The text below deals with one TCR beta chain. Its target is unknown. These data come from a study of OX40 agonist ivuxolimab in advanced cancers. Turning to the study itself: At 65% to 90% male, the cohort had a mean age of around 56 years, ranging from 23 to 79.

This CDR3 is 17 amino acids long. V was pared by 4 bases and J by 3 bases, with 10 bases of the junction left unmatched. Germline-derived CDR1 and CDR2 are SGHNT and YYREEE (reference sequence). Sequenced by immunoSEQ multiplex PCR; TCRdb stores in-frame clones only, minus some. Here the sample spans 65,000 to 75,000 clones, 80% to 90% being singletons. General observations from the study: Among patients with partial responses at 0.1-3.0 mg/kg, clonal expansion was among the lowest. Clonal expansion by week 6 occurred in CD4+ and CD8+ blood T cells (at 0.1 to 3.0 mg/kg). Some patients who did not respond also had low normalized T-cell clonal expansion.

The specimen comprised CD4+ or CD8+ T cells sorted from blood, sampled in a trial of the OX40 agonist ivuxolimab. The source of this sequence is an adult with an advanced solid tumor such as melanoma, head and neck, liver or kidney cancer. The chain couples TRBV5-4 to TRBJ1-1, with TRBD1 matching 12 bases. The CDR3 loop is CASSPGGGTGGHTEAFF. The CDR3, as DNA: TGTGCCAGCAGCCCCGGAGGTGGGACAGGGGGCCACACTGAAGCTTTCTTT.